The rows below give T cell receptor beta chains drawn from one sample of a study of T cells after yellow fever vaccination. TCRdb itself ran the 5' RACE reads through MiXCR, one entry per CDR3 protein. The sample lists some 400,000 distinct CDR3 sequences, roughly a sixth occurring once. This specimen was PBMCs, taken before the yellow fever booster vaccination. Receptors originate from a man between 18 and 29 years old who received the YFV17D yellow fever vaccine. Both conserved end residues are part of each CDR3. D genes are given only for firm matches. A row's size may be missing; if present it is once, few, many or a size class.

v_gene	abundance	d_gene	j_gene	CDR3nt	CDR3aa
TRBV5-1	-	-	TRBJ2-3	TGCGCCAGCAGAGGGCGGGTGAGCACAGATACGCAGTATTTT	CASRGRVSTDTQYF
TRBV7-2	many	TRBD1	TRBJ1-5	TGTGCCAGCAGCTTAGCCACGGGACAGAGCAATCAGCCCCAGCATTTT	CASSLATGQSNQPQHF
TRBV18	-	-	TRBJ1-3	TGTGCCAGCTCACCCCGGGAGGACTCTGGAAACACCATATATTTT	CASSPREDSGNTIYF
TRBV28	-	-	TRBJ2-3	TGTGCCAGCAGAACAGTGGGGGCTGGAGGTTCCCATACGCAGTATTTT	CASRTVGAGGSHTQYF
TRBV12-3/TRBV12-4	-	-	TRBJ2-5	TGTGCCAGCAGTTCGGCCGCTTATGGAAAAGAGACCCAGTACTTC	CASSSAAYGKETQYF
TRBV20-1	many	-	TRBJ2-2	TGCAGTGCTAGGGGGCTTACAAACACCGGGGAGCTGTTTTTT	CSARGLTNTGELFF
TRBV7-9	-	TRBD1	TRBJ1-1	TGTGCCAGCAGAAAGGCCAGGGGGCCTGAAGCTTTCTTT	CASRKARGPEAFF
TRBV10-1	-	-	TRBJ1-1	TGCGCCAGCAGTGATTCGGGTTCGGGGGTAGCTTTCTTT	CASSDSGSGVAFF
TRBV20-1	-	TRBD1	TRBJ2-7	TGCAGTGCTGATGGACAGGGGGGGTTCTACGAGCAGTACTTC	CSADGQGGFYEQYF
TRBV11-1	-	TRBD1	TRBJ2-3	TGTGCCAGCAGCTTAGGACAGGGGAGAGATACGCAGTATTTT	CASSLGQGRDTQYF
TRBV4-1	-	-	TRBJ2-1	TGCGCCAGCAGGGGTCTCAAGGCGAATGAGCAGTTCTTC	CASRGLKANEQFF
TRBV4-1	-	-	TRBJ2-2	TGCGCCAGCAGCCAAGATCAGTTAGCGGACACCGGGGAGCTGTTTTTT	CASSQDQLADTGELFF
TRBV4-1	-	-	TRBJ2-6	TGCGCCAGCAGCCAAGAATGGCCTCTGGGGGCCAACGTCCTGACTTTC	CASSQEWPLGANVLTF
TRBV6-2/TRBV6-3	few	-	TRBJ2-5	TGTGCCAGCAGTCTGACATGGGGAACCCAGTACTTC	CASSLTWGTQYF
TRBV12-3/TRBV12-4	-	-	TRBJ1-1	TGTGCCAGCACCCCCCGAGAAAGGCTTGCTGAAGCTTTCTTT	CASTPRERLAEAFF
TRBV9	few	-	TRBJ2-1	TGTGCCAGCAGCGTAGCCCAGTACAATGAGCAGTTCTTC	CASSVAQYNEQFF
TRBV30	-	-	TRBJ2-5	TGTGCCTGGCAAATAAGCCAAGAGACCCAGTACTTC	CAWQISQETQYF
TRBV4-3	few	-	TRBJ1-2	TGCGCCAGCAGCCAAGAGAGTAGGGGACGGGGCGGCTACACCTTC	CASSQESRGRGGYTF
TRBV5-5	-	TRBD2	TRBJ2-7	TGTGCCAGCAGCCTTACTAGCGGGGAAGGCGAGCAGTACTTC	CASSLTSGEGEQYF
TRBV7-3	many	TRBD1	TRBJ2-5	TGTGCCAGCAGCTTAATGGGACAGGGAGGTCAAGAGACCCAGTACTTC	CASSLMGQGGQETQYF
TRBV10-2	few	-	TRBJ2-3	TGCGCCAGCAGTCAAGGGCCAATCACAGATACGCAGTATTTT	CASSQGPITDTQYF
TRBV12-3/TRBV12-4	many	TRBD2	TRBJ2-3	TGTGCCAGCAGTTTAATAGCGGGGGGCACAGATACGCAGTATTTT	CASSLIAGGTDTQYF
TRBV5-1	-	-	TRBJ2-7	TGCGCCAGCAGCGAGCTGGGGGCAGGGGAGGGCGAGCAGTACTTC	CASSELGAGEGEQYF
TRBV27	-	-	TRBJ2-1	TGTGCCAGCAGAGTCGCGGGAGAGCAGTTCTTC	CASRVAGEQFF
TRBV27	-	TRBD2	TRBJ2-5	TGTGCCAGCAGTTTACGGGCGGGGGAAGAGACCCAGTACTTC	CASSLRAGEETQYF
TRBV4-3	few	-	TRBJ1-1	TGCGCCAGCAGCCAAAGCCACCTTTTTGTAGGGAGGAACACTGAAGCTTTCTTT	CASSQSHLFVGRNTEAFF
TRBV7-9	-	TRBD2	TRBJ2-1	TGTGCCAGCAGCCCCGGGGAGCGGGGGGGCCCCTACAATGAGCAGTTCTTC	CASSPGERGGPYNEQFF
TRBV9	-	TRBD1	TRBJ1-4	TGTGCCAGCAGCGTGACAGGGTTGGGTGAAAAACTGTTTTTT	CASSVTGLGEKLFF
TRBV11-2	-	-	TRBJ2-5	TGTGCCAGCAGCTTAGGGGCCGGGTGGCAAGAGACCCAGTACTTC	CASSLGAGWQETQYF
TRBV20-1	many	-	TRBJ2-7	TGCAGTGCTAGAGGGGGAGGCCGCTACGAGCAGTACTTC	CSARGGGRYEQYF
TRBV12-5	few	-	TRBJ2-1	TGTGCTAGTGGCCTCGGGTTTGAGCAGTTCTTC	CASGLGFEQFF
TRBV7-9	-	-	TRBJ2-7	TGTGCCAGCAGAGGCGGATCCTACGAGCAGTACTTC	CASRGGSYEQYF
TRBV14	once	TRBD1	TRBJ1-2	TGTGCCAGCAGCCCGAGGACAGGGGAATGGTATGGCTACACCTTC	CASSPRTGEWYGYTF
TRBV6-6	few	TRBD1	TRBJ1-5	TGTGCCAGCAGTTACGACAGGGCTAATCAGCCCCAGCATTTT	CASSYDRANQPQHF
TRBV5-6	-	TRBD1	TRBJ1-5	TGTGCCAGCAGCATGGGGACAGGGGCACGTCAGCCCCAGCATTTT	CASSMGTGARQPQHF
TRBV5-6	few	-	TRBJ2-1	TGTGCCAGCAGCAAAGCCGCGGGGACCACCTACAATGAGCAGTTCTTC	CASSKAAGTTYNEQFF
TRBV6-5	few	-	TRBJ2-1	TGTGCCAGCAGTTACGATAGGCTTCGCTCCTACAATGAGCAGTTCTTC	CASSYDRLRSYNEQFF
TRBV5-1	many	-	TRBJ2-2	TGCGCCAGCAGCTCGGGCGGGGAGCTGTTTTTT	CASSSGGELFF
TRBV5-1	-	-	TRBJ2-4	TGCGCCAGCAGCTTGGGGGGGGACATTCAGTACTTC	CASSLGGDIQYF
TRBV5-1	few	-	TRBJ2-3	TGCGCCAGCAAAATTCGGGGGTCTAGCACAGATACGCAGTATTTT	CASKIRGSSTDTQYF
TRBV10-3	few	-	TRBJ2-1	TGTGCCATCAGTGAGATCAATGAGCAGTTCTTC	CAISEINEQFF
TRBV20-1	-	-	TRBJ2-5	TGCAGTGCTAGGGTGGACGGCCAAGAGACCCAGTACTTC	CSARVDGQETQYF
TRBV24-1	-	-	TRBJ2-3	TGTGCCACCAGTGACTCAGGCCGGGACAGCACAGATACGCAGTATTTT	CATSDSGRDSTDTQYF
TRBV9	-	-	TRBJ1-4	TGTGCCAGCAGCGCCCAGGGAGGTGTGGTGGCTAATGAAAAACTGTTTTTT	CASSAQGGVVANEKLFF
TRBV6-6	-	TRBD2	TRBJ2-1	TGTGCCAGCAGTTACCCTCGGACTAGCGCTGGTGAGCAGTTCTTC	CASSYPRTSAGEQFF
TRBV19	few	-	TRBJ1-1	TGTGCCAGTAGTGTTCAAGGGATAACTGAAGCTTTCTTT	CASSVQGITEAFF
TRBV6-2/TRBV6-3	-	TRBD2	TRBJ2-1	TGTGCCAGCAGTTCAGGACTAGCGGGGTACGGGATGAATGAGCAGTTCTTC	CASSSGLAGYGMNEQFF
TRBV11-2	few	-	TRBJ1-2	TGTGCCAGCAGCTTAGTGGCAGGGTTACGGTCGGATCCTGGCTACACCTTC	CASSLVAGLRSDPGYTF
TRBV7-8	-	-	TRBJ1-2	TGTGCCAGCGCCCAGCACAGGGAGGGTGGCTACACCTTC	CASAQHREGGYTF
TRBV5-5	-	-	TRBJ1-5	TGTGCCAGCAGCCAAAGAATGGCGGGGGGAGATCAGCCCCAGCATTTT	CASSQRMAGGDQPQHF
TRBV20-1	few	TRBD1	TRBJ1-6	TGCACCAGTCCCGGGACAGGAGATTCACCCCTCCACTTT	CTSPGTGDSPLHF
TRBV6-2/TRBV6-3	once	TRBD1	TRBJ2-6	TGTGCCAGCAGCAACGGACAGGGACCAACTGGGGCCAACGTCCTGACTTTC	CASSNGQGPTGANVLTF
TRBV5-1	few	TRBD1	TRBJ1-6	TGCGCCAGCAGCCTCGGGACAGGCTCTCCGACCCTCCACTTT	CASSLGTGSPTLHF
TRBV28	few	-	TRBJ1-5	TGTGCCAGCAGTCCCCCCCGGGGGCCCCAGCATTTT	CASSPPRGPQHF